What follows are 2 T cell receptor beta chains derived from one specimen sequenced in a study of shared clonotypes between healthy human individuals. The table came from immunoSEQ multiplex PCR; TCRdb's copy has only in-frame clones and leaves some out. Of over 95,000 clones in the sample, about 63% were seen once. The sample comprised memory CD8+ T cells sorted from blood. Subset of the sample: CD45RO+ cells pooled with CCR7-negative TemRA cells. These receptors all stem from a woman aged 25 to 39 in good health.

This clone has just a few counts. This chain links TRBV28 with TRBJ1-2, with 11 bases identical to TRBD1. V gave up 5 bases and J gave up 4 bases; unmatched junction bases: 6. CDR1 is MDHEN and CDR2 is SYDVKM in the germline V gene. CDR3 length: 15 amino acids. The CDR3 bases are TGTGCCAGCAGTGGACAGGGGGCGGAAGGCTATGGCTACACCTTC. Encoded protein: CASSGQGAEGYGYTF.

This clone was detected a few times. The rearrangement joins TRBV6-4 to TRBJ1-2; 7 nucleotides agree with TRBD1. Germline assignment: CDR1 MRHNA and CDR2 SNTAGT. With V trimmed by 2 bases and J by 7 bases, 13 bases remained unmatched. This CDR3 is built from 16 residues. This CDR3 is CASSDTRQGETGGYTF. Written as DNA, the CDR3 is TGTGCCAGCAGTGACACGAGACAGGGCGAAACCGGTGGCTACACCTTC.